These T cell receptor beta chains were read from a single sample in a study of low-dose radiotherapy and immunotherapy resistance in tumors. TCRdb reprocessed the reads with MiXCR, giving one entry per CDR3 protein. Of about 60,000 distinct CDR3 sequences in the sample, under 30% are singletons; the top ten hold roughly 5.6%. The sequencing used PBMCs, collected before treatment. The receptors here all came from a male donor with prostate cancer. Both conserved end residues are part of each CDR3. Fields, in order: D gene, V gene, J gene, clone size, CDR3 DNA, CDR3 protein. The D gene is left open where the match is weak. Not every row has a clone size; where given, it reads once, few, many or a size class.

>-|TRBV24-1|TRBJ1-6|many
TGTGCCACCAGGCTTTTTAGGACACCGCTTTCACCCCTCCACTTT
CATRLFRTPLSPLHF
>TRBD1|TRBV28|TRBJ1-2|few
TGTGCCAGCAGGATCCCAGGGGGTCATGGCTACACCTTC
CASRIPGGHGYTF
>-|TRBV4-1|TRBJ1-4|few
TGCGCCAGCAGCCAAGATCGGGGGGTAACTAATGAAAAACTGTTTTTT
CASSQDRGVTNEKLFF
>TRBD2|TRBV28|TRBJ2-1|-
TGTGCCAGCAGTTGGCGGACTAGCGGGAGCATCTACAATGAGCAGTTCTTC
CASSWRTSGSIYNEQFF
>-|TRBV30|TRBJ2-2|many
TGTGCCCGAGGAAGGCCCGGGGAGCTGTTTTTT
CARGRPGELFF
>-|TRBV9|TRBJ2-2|many
TGTGCCAGCAGCGTAGATCGGATCACCGGGGAGCTGTTTTTT
CASSVDRITGELFF
>-|TRBV6-2/TRBV6-3|TRBJ2-7|-
TGTGCCAGCAGCTACCGCGGGACAGAAAGCTACGAGCAGTACTTC
CASSYRGTESYEQYF
>-|TRBV28|TRBJ1-6|many
TGTGCCAGCAGTCAAGGGACATCGGCACCCCTCCACTTT
CASSQGTSAPLHF
>TRBD2|TRBV10-3|TRBJ2-1|-
TGTGCCACCCTAGCGGGAGGGGACTACAATGAGCAGTTCTTC
CATLAGGDYNEQFF
>-|TRBV27|TRBJ1-1|once
TGTGCCAGCAGTCTCCAGGGGTGGGTCACTGAAGCTTTCTTT
CASSLQGWVTEAFF
>-|TRBV2|TRBJ2-3|many
TGTGCCAGCAGTGAGCGGCGGCTAGTTAACACAGATACGCAGTATTTT
CASSERRLVNTDTQYF
>-|TRBV10-3|TRBJ2-2|few
-
CAISPGQNTGELFFF
>-|TRBV10-3|TRBJ2-5|-
TGTGCCATCAGTGAGCCCCCGGGGGAGACCCAGTACTTC
CAISEPPGETQYF
>TRBD1|TRBV7-2|TRBJ2-1|-
TGTGCCAGCAGCCTCGACAGGGGGAGTGGGACTTATAACAATGAGCAGTTCTTC
CASSLDRGSGTYNNEQFF
>TRBD2|TRBV20-1|TRBJ2-3|-
TGCAGTGCTAGTTCTGCGGGAGGTCGCACAGATACGCAGTATTTT
CSASSAGGRTDTQYF